The 2 T cell receptor beta chains in this list originate from one sample, sequenced in a study of T cell repertoires in cytomegalovirus infection. TCRdb used MiXCR to reprocess the reads, holding one entry per CDR3 protein. The data hold about 920,000 distinct CDR3 sequences, with 30% to 40% observed a single time. What these receptors recognize is not known. Sequencing was performed on cultured CD8+ T cells from PBMCs, taken from culture after CMV antigen stimulation. The source is a human donor in good health (CMV status not recorded). Some clones in this sample may be carry-over from other donors' samples.

The chain joins TRBV4-3 to TRBJ2-7; TRBD2 might be the D (5 bases). The length of the CDR3 is 13 residues. The V gene's germline CDR1 is LGHNA and CDR2 YSLEER. V lost 5 bases and J lost 6, with 14 bases in between. CDR3 in DNA: TGCGCCAGCAGCTCGGACTTGAGGAGCGAGCAGTACTTC. Translated: CASSSDLRSEQYF.

V and J are TRBV27 and TRBJ1-2; TRBD1 matches 9 bases. The CDR3 runs to 14 residues. The V gene end was trimmed by 1 base and the J gene end by 4 bases; junction bases not matched to a gene: 1. The V gene's germline CDR1 is MNHEY and CDR2 SMNVEV (reference sequence). The CDR3 reads CASSLWGQGYGYTF. CDR3 nucleotides: TGTGCCAGCAGTTTATGGGGACAGGGCTATGGCTACACCTTC.